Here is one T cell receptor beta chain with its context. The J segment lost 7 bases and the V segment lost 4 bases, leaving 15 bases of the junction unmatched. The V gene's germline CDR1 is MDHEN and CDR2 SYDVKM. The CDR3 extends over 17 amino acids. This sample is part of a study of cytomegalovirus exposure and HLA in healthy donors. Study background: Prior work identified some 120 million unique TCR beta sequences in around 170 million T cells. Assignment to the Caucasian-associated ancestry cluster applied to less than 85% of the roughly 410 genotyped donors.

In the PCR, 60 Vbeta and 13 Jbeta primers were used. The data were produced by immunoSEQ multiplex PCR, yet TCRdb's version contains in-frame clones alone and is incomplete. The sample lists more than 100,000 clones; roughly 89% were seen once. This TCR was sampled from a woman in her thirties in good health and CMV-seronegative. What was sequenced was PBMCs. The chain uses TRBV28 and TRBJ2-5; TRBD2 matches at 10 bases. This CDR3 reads CASSWRPPASGRRTQYF. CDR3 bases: TGTGCCAGCAGTTGGCGCCCTCCGGCTAGCGGGAGAAGGACCCAGTACTTC. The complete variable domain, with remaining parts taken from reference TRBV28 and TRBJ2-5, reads DVKVTQSSRYLVKRTGEKVFLECVQDMDHENMFWYRQDPGLGLRLIYFSYDVKMKEKGDIPEGYSVSREKKERFSLILESASTNQTSMYLCASSWRPPASGRRTQYFGPGTRLLVL.